What follows is one T cell receptor beta chain and its context. Profiled with immunoSEQ multiplex PCR; TCRdb holds only in-frame clones, not every one. The top ten hold approximately 3.8% of the sample, which has approximately 300,000 clones, approximately 86% seen once. The CDR3 has 14 amino acids. CDR1 is SGHAT, CDR2 FQNNGV, per germline. Trimming cost V 3 bases and J 2 bases; bases outside gene matches: 1. This sample was included in a study of blood T cell repertoires in COVID-19. Study context: Sources were T cells, B-cell-depleted T cells, or PBMCs; the material itself was cDNA or gDNA.

This receptor was taken from a woman aged 45 to 65 with active or convalescent COVID-19. The sample consisted of peripheral blood. The rearrangement links TRBV11-2 to TRBJ2-5; 9 positions match TRBD2. CDR3 sequence: CASSFAGGQETQYF. The CDR3 nucleotides are TGTGCCAGCAGCTTTGCGGGAGGGCAAGAGACCCAGTACTTC.